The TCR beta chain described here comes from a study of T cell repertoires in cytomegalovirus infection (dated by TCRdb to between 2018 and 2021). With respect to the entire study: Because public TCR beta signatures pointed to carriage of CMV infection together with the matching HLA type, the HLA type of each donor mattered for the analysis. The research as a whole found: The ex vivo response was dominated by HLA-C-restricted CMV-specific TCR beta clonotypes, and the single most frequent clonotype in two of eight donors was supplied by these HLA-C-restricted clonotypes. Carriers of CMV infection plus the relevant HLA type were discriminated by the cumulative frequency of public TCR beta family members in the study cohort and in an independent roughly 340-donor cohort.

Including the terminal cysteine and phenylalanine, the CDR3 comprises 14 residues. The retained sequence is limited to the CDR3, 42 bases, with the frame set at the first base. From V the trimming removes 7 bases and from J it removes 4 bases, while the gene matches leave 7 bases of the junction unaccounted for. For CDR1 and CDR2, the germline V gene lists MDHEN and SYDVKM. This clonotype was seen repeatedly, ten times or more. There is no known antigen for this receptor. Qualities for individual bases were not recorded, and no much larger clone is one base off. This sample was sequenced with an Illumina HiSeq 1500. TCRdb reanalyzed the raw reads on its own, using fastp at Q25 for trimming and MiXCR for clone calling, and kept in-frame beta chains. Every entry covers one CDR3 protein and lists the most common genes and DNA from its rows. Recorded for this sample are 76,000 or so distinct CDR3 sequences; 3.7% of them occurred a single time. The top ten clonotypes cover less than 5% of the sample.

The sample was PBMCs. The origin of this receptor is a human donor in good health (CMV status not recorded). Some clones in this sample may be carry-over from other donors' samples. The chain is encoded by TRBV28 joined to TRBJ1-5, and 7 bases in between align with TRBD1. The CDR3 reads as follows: CASTTAGGNQPQHF. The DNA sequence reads TGTGCCAGCACAACCGCAGGGGGGAATCAGCCCCAGCATTTT.